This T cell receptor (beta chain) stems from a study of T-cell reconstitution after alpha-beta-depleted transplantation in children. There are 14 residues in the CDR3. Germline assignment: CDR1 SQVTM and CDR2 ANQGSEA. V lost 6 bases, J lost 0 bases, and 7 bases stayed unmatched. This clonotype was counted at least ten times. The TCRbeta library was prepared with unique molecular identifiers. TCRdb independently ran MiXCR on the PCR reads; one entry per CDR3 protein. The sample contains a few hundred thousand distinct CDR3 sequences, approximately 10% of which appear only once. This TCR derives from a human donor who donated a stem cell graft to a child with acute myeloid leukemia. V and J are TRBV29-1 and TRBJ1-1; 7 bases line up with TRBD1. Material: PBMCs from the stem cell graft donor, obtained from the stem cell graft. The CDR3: CSVKRQGLNTEAFF. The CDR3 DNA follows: TGCAGCGTCAAACGACAGGGTCTGAACACTGAAGCTTTCTTT. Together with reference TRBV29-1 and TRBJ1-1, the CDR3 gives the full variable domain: SAVISQKPSRDICQRGTSLTIQCQVDSQVTMMFWYRQQPGQSLTLIATANQGSEATYESGFVIDKFPISRPNLTFSTLTVSNMSPEDSSIYLCSVKRQGLNTEAFFGQGTRLTVV.